The 7 T cell receptor beta chains reported below all come from one sample, sequenced in a study of shared clonotypes between healthy human individuals. TCRdb's table, derived via immunoSEQ multiplex PCR, lists solely in-frame clones and lacks some. The data hold about 680,000 clones, with 92% observed a single time. Terminally differentiated effector memory CD45RA+ cells were left out of the naive CD8 fraction, which was CD45RO-negative and positively selected for CCR7. The sequenced sample was naive CD8+ T cells sorted from blood. Receptor source: a man aged 25 to 40 in good health.

The V gene is TRBV19, the J gene TRBJ2-1; D possibly corresponds to TRBD2 (5 bases). The V and J ends lost 6 bases and 10 bases respectively, with 22 bases between them. Germline V gene data show CDR1 as LNHDA and CDR2 as SQIVND (reference sequence). The CDR3 length is 15 residues. The CDR3 sequence: CASRPDHTGNLEQFF. CDR3 sequence (DNA): TGTGCCAGTAGGCCGGATCACACGGGAAATTTGGAGCAGTTCTTC.

V and J are TRBV4-2 and TRBJ2-5; D possibly matches TRBD1 or TRBD2 (6 bases each). The length of the CDR3 is 14 residues. Looked up from germline, CDR1 is LGHNA and CDR2 is YNFKEQ. V lost 2 bases and J 5 bases, leaving 12 bases between the germline ends. DNA for the CDR3: TGTGCCAGCAGCCAAATCGGAGGGGGTGAGACCCAGTACTTC. Encoded protein: CASSQIGGGETQYF.

This clone was seen once. V is TRBV27 and J is TRBJ2-1, with 9 nucleotides matching TRBD2. Per germline, CDR1 MNHEY and CDR2 SMNVEV (reference sequence). The CDR3 sequence is 14 residues long. The V segment lost 2 bases and the J segment 10 bases; nucleotides outside the gene matches: 6. Written as DNA, the CDR3 is TGTGCCAGCAGTTTAAAGGCGGGAGGGGCAGAGCAGTTCTTC. Protein sequence: CASSLKAGGAEQFF.

The chain is built from TRBV28 and TRBJ2-3; D might be TRBD1 (5 bases). The V gene's germline CDR1 is MDHEN and CDR2 SYDVKM. The ends were cut back, 5 bases at V and 0 bases at J, with 9 bases in the middle. This CDR3 contains 14 residues. Here the CDR3 reads CASSRQSSTDTQYF. CDR3 bases: TGTGCCAGCAGTCGACAGTCTAGCACAGATACGCAGTATTTT.

This chain links TRBV7-9 with TRBJ2-1, with 7 nucleotides matching TRBD2. With 5 bases clipped from V and 4 bases from J, the junction kept 11 bases outside the gene matches. The length of the CDR3 is 16 residues. CDR1 is SEHNR, CDR2 FQNEAQ, per germline (reference sequence). CDR3 DNA: TGTGCCAGCAGCCACCGGGGGGAGGGCCGATACAATGAGCAGTTCTTC. Translating it yields CASSHRGEGRYNEQFF.

This clone was detected once. V gene TRBV4-1 combines with J gene TRBJ2-1; possibly TRBD2 for D (6 bases). The germline V and J ends were trimmed by 1 base and 0 bases, with 22 bases remaining between them. The CDR3 is 20 residues long. Germline CDR1 MGHRA, CDR2 YSYEKL. Here the CDR3 reads CASSQGPSSSGTSSYNEQFF. CDR3 coding DNA: TGCGCCAGCAGCCAAGGGCCTTCAAGTAGCGGCACGAGCTCCTACAATGAGCAGTTCTTC.

In its sample, this clone was seen a few times. The CDR3 coding sequence is TGTGCCAGCGCCCCAGCGATTAACACCGGGGAGCTGTTTTTT. Translation gives CASAPAINTGELFF. The chain employs TRBV6-5 and TRBJ2-2; D is unclear. The germline CDR1 and CDR2 sequences are MNHEY and SVGAGI. CDR3 length: 14 residues. Deletions cut 8 bases from V and 2 bases from J, with 12 bases between.